Presented here are 13 T cell receptor beta chains from one specimen sequenced in a study of CD8 T cells in Susac syndrome. With random hexamers, roughly 0.45 to 1 ug RNA was reverse transcribed. MiXCR was run by TCRdb on the immunoSEQ multiplex PCR reads, yielding one entry per CDR3 protein. The table shows hundreds of thousands of distinct CDR3 sequences, with around 84% occurring only once. Sequences were obtained from CD8+ T cells from PBMCs. The receptors come from a human donor with multiple sclerosis.

The rearrangement links TRBV7-9 to TRBJ2-7; 8 bases align to TRBD2. The CDR3 has 13 amino acids. Germline V gene lookup returns CDR1 SEHNR and CDR2 FQNEAQ (reference sequence). Trimming cost V 6 bases and J 2 bases; bases outside gene matches: 3. CDR3 protein: CASRSGSAYEQYF. CDR3 coding DNA: TGTGCCAGCAGAAGCGGGAGTGCCTACGAGCAGTACTTC.

The chain links TRBV27 to TRBJ2-6; D remains ambiguous. The germline gives CDR1 MNHEY, CDR2 SMNVEV (reference sequence). The CDR3 is made up of 18 amino acids. Trimming took 7 bases from V and 0 from J, leaving 19 bases between them. The CDR3 DNA sequence: TGTGCCAGCAAGCCCCGGGTCACCGAATACTCTGGGGCCAACGTCCTGACTTTC. This sequence encodes CASKPRVTEYSGANVLTF. The entire variable domain, with the rest obtained from reference TRBV27 and TRBJ2-6, is as follows: EAQVTQNPRYLITVTGKKLTVTCSQNMNHEYMSWYRQDPGLGLRQIYYSMNVEVTDKGDVPEGYKVSRKEKRNFPLILESPSPNQTSLYFCASKPRVTEYSGANVLTFGAGSRLTVL.

This rearrangement joins TRBV28 to TRBJ2-5; a possible D gene is TRBD2 (5 bases). This CDR3 region has 14 residues. Looked up from germline, CDR1 is MDHEN and CDR2 is SYDVKM. The V and J ends lost 5 bases and 4 bases respectively, with 14 bases between them. The CDR3, as DNA: TGTGCCAGCAGTATTACTAGTATTTTAGAGACCCAGTACTTC. Amino acids: CASSITSILETQYF.

About this clonotype: In this CDR3 the conserved last residue, phenylalanine or tryptophan, is missing, so a read error is likely. The rearrangement joins TRBV12-3 or TRBV12-4 to TRBJ1-1; 7 nucleotides match TRBD1. V trimming: 5 bases; J trimming: 0 bases; junction bases outside the gene matches: 15. The CDR3 is 18 amino acids. The CDR3 here is CASSRYLGRGKMNTEAFL. CDR3 in DNA: TGTGCCAGCAGTCGTTACCTCGGCAGGGGGAAAATGAACACTGAAGCTTTCCTT.

This clonotype has just a few counts. V gene TRBV7-6 combines with J gene TRBJ2-7, with 9 bases identical to TRBD1. The CDR3 is 13 residues long. V lost 5 bases, J lost 5 bases, and 4 bases stayed unmatched. Germline values: CDR1 SGHVS, CDR2 FNYEAQ. The CDR3 loop reads CASSVGQGNEQYF. DNA for the CDR3: TGTGCCAGCAGCGTTGGACAGGGGAACGAGCAGTACTTC.

This chain connects TRBV27 to TRBJ2-3, with D hard to call. The germline V and J ends were trimmed by 1 base and 6 bases, with 11 bases remaining between them. The CDR3 spans 14 residues. Germline-derived CDR1 and CDR2 are MNHEY and SMNVEV (reference sequence). This CDR3 is CASSLFRKGDTQYF. CDR3 nucleotide sequence: TGTGCCAGCAGTTTATTCCGAAAAGGGGATACGCAGTATTTT.

The gene calls are TRBV20-1 and TRBJ2-1, with a weak D call TRBD1 (5 bases). The CDR3 has 12 residues. The germline V gene has CDR1 DFQATT and CDR2 SNEGSKA (reference sequence). In DNA, the CDR3 is TGCGGATTAGGGGTTATTGACAATGAGCAGTTCTTC. This gives the protein CGLGVIDNEQFF.

The V gene is TRBV5-6, the J gene TRBJ2-5; D tentatively reads TRBD1 or TRBD2 (5 bases each). The CDR3 extends over 16 amino acids. Trimming took 2 bases from V and 2 from J, leaving 16 bases between them. From germline, CDR1 is SGHDT and CDR2 YYEEEE. CDR3 nucleotide sequence: TGTGCCAGCAGCTTCGGGGCAGTAGCGCCGCAAGAGACCCAGTACTTC. Protein sequence: CASSFGAVAPQETQYF.

The sample holds a few counts of this clonotype. The chain couples TRBV6-5 to TRBJ2-1; 9 bases align to TRBD1. Per germline, CDR1 MNHEY and CDR2 SVGAGI. J was trimmed by 8 bases and V by 2 bases; bases with no gene match: 4. The CDR3 is made up of 14 amino acids. CDR3 in DNA: TGTGCCAGCAGTTACCCGGGACAGGGCGATGAGCAGTTCTTC. Translation gives CASSYPGQGDEQFF.

This clonotype was counted between two and nine times. The chain carries TRBV7-9 and TRBJ2-1, with D unclear. V lost 6 bases, J lost 0 bases, and 12 bases lay in between. Per the germline V gene, CDR1 is SEHNR and CDR2 is FQNEAQ (reference sequence). The CDR3 loop spans 15 amino acids. The CDR3 sequence: CASRVDGSSYNEQFF. DNA of the CDR3: TGTGCCAGCAGGGTGGATGGAAGCTCCTACAATGAGCAGTTCTTC.

The chain combines TRBV7-9 with TRBJ1-2; D not certain. Germline CDR1 is SEHNR and CDR2 is FQNEAQ (reference sequence). Trimming cost V 1 base and J 6 bases, with 12 bases left between them. The CDR3 runs to 14 residues. The CDR3 is CASSLDRFRDGYTF. The CDR3 DNA reads TGTGCCAGCAGCTTAGATCGTTTCCGAGATGGCTACACCTTC.

This chain joins TRBV7-9 and TRBJ2-4; D remains ambiguous. CDR1 SEHNR and CDR2 FQNEAQ come from the germline V gene (reference sequence). Trimming pared 6 bases from V and 0 bases from J, leaving 12 bases between. The CDR3 is 15 amino acids. The CDR3 DNA is TGTGCCAGCAGTCCTACGCTCGGAGCCAAAAACATTCAGTACTTC. Translated: CASSPTLGAKNIQYF. The variable domain in full, with the rest retrieved from reference TRBV7-9 and TRBJ2-4, is DTGVSQNPRHKITKRGQNVTFRCDPISEHNRLYWYRQTLGQGPEFLTYFQNEAQLEKSRLLSDRFSAERPKGSFSTLEIQRTEQGDSAMYLCASSPTLGAKNIQYFGAGTRLSVL.

In its sample, this clonotype was seen once. This CDR3 reads CASSLRTGPSYTEAFF. The DNA for the CDR3 is TGTGCCAGCAGCCTCCGGACAGGACCCTCCTACACTGAAGCTTTCTTT. The chain links TRBV3-1 to TRBJ1-1, with 7 bases aligning to TRBD1. The V gene end was trimmed by 4 bases and the J gene end by 3 bases; junction bases not matched to a gene: 11. Germline CDR1 LGHDT, CDR2 YNNKEL (reference sequence). There are 16 residues in the CDR3.